This record covers a single T cell receptor beta chain. Its antigen has not been determined. It has no much larger one-base neighbor in the sample; base qualities were not kept. Whole blood was collected in K2EDTA tubes by collaborating institutions according to the institutions' own protocols. Collaborator samples were shipped for TCRbeta analysis as frozen whole blood, isolated PBMCs, or DNA extracted from either sample type. The immunoSEQ Assay, a bias-controlled multiplex PCR, was used to amplify TCRbeta CDR3 regions from genomic DNA. Turning to the authors' computational methods: Nucleated cell counts per sample were estimated from amplification of reference gene primers within the assay. To quantify the absolute abundance of each unique TCRbeta CDR3 rearrangement, sequence reads were collapsed and filtered. For each sample, productive Simpson clonality was calculated by taking the square root of Simpson's diversity index across productive rearrangements. This is the immuneACCESS table as TCRdb keeps it, with only in-frame sequences that have V and J called. A part of the clones is gone; compared with another copy, unresolved V genes explain less than half, and the rest is unexplained. V and J calls and clone size are those listed in that table; D and trimming were worked out from the DNA. This sample lists some 61,000 clones; about 88% were detected once. The biggest ten clones account for 1.5% to 2% of the sample.

The sample belongs to a study of blood T cell repertoires in COVID-19 (dated by TCRdb to about 2020). At the level of the whole study: Samples from collaborators originated in the United States, Italy and Spain and spanned both the acute and convalescent phases of COVID-19. The material from the prospective study consisted of cDNA or gDNA derived from T cells, B-cell-depleted T cells, or PBMCs. Subjects who had been exposed to COVID-19, were actively infected with it, or had recovered from it provided the deeply sampled blood TCRbeta repertoires that made up the dataset. The repertoires were made available in a free public database intended to serve as a resource for research on the immune response to SARS-CoV-2. Samples were obtained from the ongoing ImmuneRACE study (first 160 participants) and from some 1,200 subjects provided by 6 global collaborators. The sample metadata nearly always contained a de-identified subject ID, COVID-19 status, age in years and sex. Where available, HLA class I and class II types were obtained from metadata supplied by the sample provider rather than from assay-based typing.

What the work shows at the level of the full study, not this receptor alone: Clinical and demographic metadata were provided uncurated, with the amount varying by source and participant.

The cysteine opens and the phenylalanine closes a CDR3 of 14 amino acids. Only the CDR3 part of the read is kept: 42 bases, read in frame from the first base. Taken from the germline V gene, the CDR1 and CDR2 loops are SNHLY and FYNNEI. V is pared back by 1 base and J by 7 bases, with 11 bases lying between the germline termini. This chain is built from TRBV2 and TRBJ1-5, with a tentative D gene TRBD1 over 5 matching bases. The sequence was obtained from a man in his 60s with acute or convalescent COVID-19. Sequenced sample: peripheral blood. The CDR3: CASSEGGAGQPQHF. The nucleotide sequence is given as TGTGCCAGCAGTGAAGGTGGGGCAGGGCAGCCCCAGCATTTT.